This T cell receptor (beta chain) was sequenced in a study of T cell responses to AZD1222 COVID-19 vaccine. The study, taken as a whole, reports: Across the whole spike, CD4 TCRs peaked at regions 160-218 and 743-854. Compared with day 0, the breadth and depth of the Spike-specific TCR repertoire rose significantly after two doses of AZD1222. Baseline testing showed seropositivity in only a handful of AZD1222 recipients. It should be noted that donors were predominantly white British and more often female, and clonal diversity was possibly underestimated.

Data came from immunoSEQ multiplex PCR; TCRdb stores just in-frame clones and leaves some out. The top ten hold 7.5% to 9.5% of the sample, which has 120,000 to 150,000 clones, around 90% seen once. Germline V CDR1 and CDR2: SGHRS, YFSETQ. The CDR3 has 15 residues. The V and J ends lost 4 bases and 0 bases, in that order; junction bases with no gene match: 6. Details on this clone: Its antigen is unidentified.

This chain joins TRBV5-1 and TRBJ1-1; 7 bases map to TRBD1. The material sequenced was peripheral blood, taken 28 days after the second dose of the MenACWY control vaccine. The TCR was taken from an adult who received the MenACWY meningococcal vaccine as a control. In DNA form, the CDR3 reads TGCGCCAGCAGCAAAGAGACAGGGATGAACACTGAAGCTTTCTTT. As protein: CASSKETGMNTEAFF.